Below, one TCR beta chain is given with its context. The CDR3 contains 12 residues. V was clipped by 1 base and J by 3 bases, with 6 bases between them. Germline CDR1 GTSNPN, CDR2 SVGIG (reference sequence). The data stem from a study of a mutant IDH1 vaccine in newly diagnosed glioma. Study background: Most patients had radiochemotherapy with temozolomide before enrollment; others had one alone.

Time point given: baseline, week 1 (first vaccination visit). Treatment defined: pre-vaccination baseline after standard-of-care therapy. Repertoires were generated with immunoSEQ multiplex PCR, while TCRdb's copy carries only in-frame clones and drops some. The sample carries over 45,000 clones, 75% to 95% recorded once. Sample: PBMCs, taken from a glioma patient treated with radiotherapy, temozolomide or both. The receptor comes from a man aged 50 to 59 with glioma. The chain couples TRBV30 to TRBJ2-5; D uncertain. CDR3 nucleotide sequence: TGTGCCTGGAGTGGCAGAAAAGAGACCCAGTACTTC. It is translated as CAWSGRKETQYF.